The rows below give T cell receptor beta chains drawn from one sample of a study of cytomegalovirus exposure and HLA in healthy donors. Repertoires were generated with immunoSEQ multiplex PCR, while TCRdb's copy carries only in-frame clones and drops some. The table records 150,000 to 200,000 clones, about three quarters of them present only once. The specimen sequenced was PBMCs. These receptors all come from a woman aged 35 to 49 in good health and CMV-seropositive. CDR3s include the opening cysteine and the closing phenylalanine or tryptophan. The order of the fields is J gene, D gene, clone size, V gene, CDR3 DNA, CDR3 protein. A D gene is named only where the DNA matches it firmly. Rows may omit the clone size; those that give it use once, few, many or a size class.

J: TRBJ2-1
D: TRBD2
size: -
V: TRBV11-2
DNA: TGTGCCAGCAGGTCTAGCGGGATTGATGAGCAGTTCTTC
CDR3: CASRSSGIDEQFF

J: TRBJ1-2
D: TRBD1
size: -
V: TRBV6-5
DNA: TGTGCCAGCAGGGCCGACAGGGGCCCGAACTATGGCTACACCTTC
CDR3: CASRADRGPNYGYTF

J: TRBJ1-4
D: -
size: -
V: TRBV6-6
DNA: TGTGCCAGCAGCACGGACAGATATGAAAAACTGTTTTTT
CDR3: CASSTDRYEKLFF

J: TRBJ1-5
D: -
size: few
V: TRBV7-9
DNA: TGTGCCAGTCCCTCGATCTATAGCAATCAGCCCCAGCATTTT
CDR3: CASPSIYSNQPQHF

J: TRBJ2-1
D: -
size: -
V: TRBV6-1
DNA: TGTGCCAGCAGCGTACTAGGGTTGGGGGGTGAGCAGTTCTTC
CDR3: CASSVLGLGGEQFF

J: TRBJ2-5
D: TRBD1
size: -
V: TRBV30
DNA: TGTGCCTGTGACAGGGGTTTGGAGACCCAGTACTTC
CDR3: CACDRGLETQYF

J: TRBJ1-1
D: -
size: -
V: TRBV30
DNA: TGTGCCTGGACATTAACACCGAACACTGAAGCTTTCTTT
CDR3: CAWTLTPNTEAFF

J: TRBJ2-3
D: TRBD2
size: -
V: TRBV7-8
DNA: TGTGCCAGCAGTTTAGAGCGGGCGGGGGGAAGCACAGATACGCAGTATTTT
CDR3: CASSLERAGGSTDTQYF

J: TRBJ2-3
D: TRBD2
size: -
V: TRBV25-1
DNA: TGTGCCAGCGGGACTAGCGGGAGAGGGGGGACAGGCACAGATACGCAGTATTTT
CDR3: CASGTSGRGGTGTDTQYF

J: TRBJ1-3
D: -
size: -
V: TRBV4-2
DNA: TGTGCCAGCAGCCAGGACCCTAGTCTGTTTGGGGGCCAGGCACTCTCTGGAAACACCATATATTTT
CDR3: CASSQDPSLFGGQALSGNTIYF

J: TRBJ2-7
D: TRBD2
size: once
V: TRBV6-6
DNA: TGTGCCAGCAGCCGCGTGGGGGGGATCGAGCAGTACTTC
CDR3: CASSRVGGIEQYF

J: TRBJ2-7
D: TRBD1
size: once
V: TRBV7-9
DNA: TGTGCCAGCAGCTTTGCAGGGGGCAACTACGAGCAGTACTTC
CDR3: CASSFAGGNYEQYF

J: TRBJ2-7
D: -
size: -
V: TRBV11-2
DNA: TGTGCCAGCAGCCCGGGACTTCCCTACGAGCAGTACTTC
CDR3: CASSPGLPYEQYF

J: TRBJ2-1
D: -
size: -
V: TRBV28
DNA: TGTGCCAGCAGCCCCACGGGGGTAAGCAATGAGCAGTTCTTC
CDR3: CASSPTGVSNEQFF

J: TRBJ2-1
D: -
size: once
V: TRBV23-1
DNA: TGCGCCAGCAGTCAATGTTGCCGTAGCTCCTACAATGAGCAGTTCTTC
CDR3: CASSQCCRSSYNEQFF

J: TRBJ1-1
D: TRBD1
size: -
V: TRBV19
DNA: TGTGCCAGTAGTAGCCAAGAGGGGGCTTGGACTGAAGCTTTCTTT
CDR3: CASSSQEGAWTEAFF

J: TRBJ2-7
D: -
size: -
V: TRBV20-1
DNA: TGCAGGGGGGGGCCTAACGAGCAGTACTTC
CDR3: CRGGPNEQYF

J: TRBJ1-2
D: -
size: -
V: TRBV7-2
DNA: TGTGCCAGCAGCTTAGCGGGGGCAGGGAACACCTTC
CDR3: CASSLAGAGNTF

J: TRBJ2-1
D: -
size: -
V: TRBV29-1
DNA: TGCAGCGTTGCTACAGGATCGAGCTCCTACAATGAGCAGTTCTTC
CDR3: CSVATGSSSYNEQFF

J: TRBJ2-1
D: -
size: -
V: TRBV5-1
DNA: TGCGCCAGCAGCCTGGGGGGGTTCGACAGGGCGAATGAGCAGTTCTTC
CDR3: CASSLGGFDRANEQFF

J: TRBJ2-1
D: TRBD2
size: few
V: TRBV19
DNA: TGTGCCAGTAGCCATATAGCGGGGACTAGCGGGGGGGGGAATGAGCAGTTCTTC
CDR3: CASSHIAGTSGGGNEQFF

J: TRBJ2-7
D: -
size: -
V: TRBV7-9
DNA: TGTACCAGCACGAGTGGAGCTCACGGCGAGCAGTACTTC
CDR3: CTSTSGAHGEQYF

J: TRBJ1-2
D: TRBD1
size: -
V: TRBV5-1
DNA: TGCGCCAGCAGCTTGGCGGGACAGGGGCCAGGCTACACCTTC
CDR3: CASSLAGQGPGYTF

J: TRBJ2-3
D: TRBD2
size: -
V: TRBV7-2
DNA: TGTGCCAGCAGCTTAGGACTAGCGGGAGGGGGGGTCGATACGCAGTATTTT
CDR3: CASSLGLAGGGVDTQYF

J: TRBJ1-5
D: TRBD1
size: -
V: TRBV19
DNA: TGTGCCAGTAGTATAGGGGCGGGACAGGGGAGCAATCAGCCCCAGCATTTT
CDR3: CASSIGAGQGSNQPQHF

J: TRBJ1-2
D: -
size: -
V: TRBV19
DNA: TGTGCCAGTGATGACAGAGTAAACTATGGCTACACCTTC
CDR3: CASDDRVNYGYTF

J: TRBJ2-1
D: -
size: -
V: TRBV6-9
DNA: TGTGCCAGCAGTTATCCCGCGAGTGAGCAGTTCTTC
CDR3: CASSYPASEQFF

J: TRBJ1-1
D: -
size: many
V: TRBV5-1
DNA: TGCGCCAGCAGCTTGGAAGAGGGCACTGAAGCTTTCTTT
CDR3: CASSLEEGTEAFF

J: TRBJ2-5
D: TRBD1
size: -
V: TRBV27
DNA: TGTGCCAGCAGTTTATTAGGGGGCGCGGAGACCCAGTACTTC
CDR3: CASSLLGGAETQYF

J: TRBJ1-5
D: TRBD1
size: few
V: TRBV4-3
DNA: TGCGCCAGCAGCCCCGACAGGGGGCAACAGCCCCAGCATTTT
CDR3: CASSPDRGQQPQHF

J: TRBJ1-4
D: TRBD1
size: -
V: TRBV30
DNA: TGTGCCCTTGTACAGGGGCGGGATAATGAAAAACTGTTTTTT
CDR3: CALVQGRDNEKLFF

J: TRBJ2-3
D: TRBD1
size: -
V: TRBV2
DNA: TGTGCCAGCAACGGACAGGGGCAGGCAGATACGCAGTATTTT
CDR3: CASNGQGQADTQYF

J: TRBJ2-5
D: -
size: -
V: TRBV11-2
DNA: TGTGCCAGCAGCTTAGCAGGGTGGGAGACCCAGTACTTC
CDR3: CASSLAGWETQYF

J: TRBJ2-1
D: TRBD2
size: -
V: TRBV2
DNA: TGTGCCAGCAGTGAGCCTAGCGGGGGGCCAAGCTCCTACAATGAGCAGTTCTTC
CDR3: CASSEPSGGPSSYNEQFF

J: TRBJ2-3
D: TRBD1
size: -
V: TRBV9
DNA: TGTGCCAGCAGCGTAGGGGTTGCAGGGGGCGCGGATACGCAGTATTTT
CDR3: CASSVGVAGGADTQYF

J: TRBJ1-1
D: -
size: -
V: TRBV4-3
DNA: TGCGCCAGCAGCCAAGTCCGGGGGATTTTTTCGGAAGCTTTCTTT
CDR3: CASSQVRGIFSEAFF

J: TRBJ2-5
D: -
size: -
V: TRBV7-2
DNA: TGTGCCAGCAGCTTACAGGGGTCGGCGCAGTACTTC
CDR3: CASSLQGSAQYF

J: TRBJ1-2
D: TRBD1
size: -
V: TRBV16
DNA: TGTGCCAGCAGCCAATCGGGACAGAACTATGGCTACACCTTC
CDR3: CASSQSGQNYGYTF

J: TRBJ1-1
D: -
size: -
V: TRBV7-6
DNA: TGTGCCAGCAGCTTAGGTAGTCCCACTGAAGCTTTCTTT
CDR3: CASSLGSPTEAFF